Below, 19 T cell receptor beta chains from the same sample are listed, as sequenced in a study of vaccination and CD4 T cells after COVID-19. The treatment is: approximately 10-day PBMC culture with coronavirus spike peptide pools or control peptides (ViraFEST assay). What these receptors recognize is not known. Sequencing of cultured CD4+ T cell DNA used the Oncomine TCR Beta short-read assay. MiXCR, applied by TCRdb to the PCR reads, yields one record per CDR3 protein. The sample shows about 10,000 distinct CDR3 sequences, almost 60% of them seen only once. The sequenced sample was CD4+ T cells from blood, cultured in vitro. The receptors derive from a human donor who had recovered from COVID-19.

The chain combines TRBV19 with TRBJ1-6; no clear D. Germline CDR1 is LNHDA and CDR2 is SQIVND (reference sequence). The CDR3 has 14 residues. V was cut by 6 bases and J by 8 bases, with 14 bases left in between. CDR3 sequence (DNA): TGTGCCAGTAGCGGCGGCGGCCGTTATTCACCCCTCCACTTT. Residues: CASSGGGRYSPLHF.

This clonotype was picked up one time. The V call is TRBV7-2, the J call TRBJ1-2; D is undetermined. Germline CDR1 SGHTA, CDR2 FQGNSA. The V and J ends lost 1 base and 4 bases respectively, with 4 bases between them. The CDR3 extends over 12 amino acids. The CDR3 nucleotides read TGTGCCAGCAGCTTAGGTACCTATGGCTACACCTTC. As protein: CASSLGTYGYTF.

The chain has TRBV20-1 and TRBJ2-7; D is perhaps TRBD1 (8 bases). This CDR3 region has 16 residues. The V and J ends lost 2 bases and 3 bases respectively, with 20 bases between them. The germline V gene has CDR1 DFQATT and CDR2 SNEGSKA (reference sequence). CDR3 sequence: CSARTGGQLARYEQYF. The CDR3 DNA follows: TGCAGTGCTAGAACAGGGGGTCAACTAGCGCGCTACGAGCAGTACTTC.

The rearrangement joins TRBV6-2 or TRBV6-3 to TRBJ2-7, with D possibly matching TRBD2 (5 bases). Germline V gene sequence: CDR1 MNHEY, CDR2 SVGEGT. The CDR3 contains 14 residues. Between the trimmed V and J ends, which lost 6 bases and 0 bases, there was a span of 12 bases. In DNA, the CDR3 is TGTGCCAGCAGGAGGGTCGGAGTCTCCTACGAGCAGTACTTC. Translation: CASRRVGVSYEQYF.

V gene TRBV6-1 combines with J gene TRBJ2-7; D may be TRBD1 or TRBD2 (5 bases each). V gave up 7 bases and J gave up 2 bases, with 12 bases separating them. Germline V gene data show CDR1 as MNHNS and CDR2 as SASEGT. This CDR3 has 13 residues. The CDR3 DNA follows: TGTGCCAGCACCCCGGGACCCCCCTACGAGCAGTACTTC. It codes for CASTPGPPYEQYF.

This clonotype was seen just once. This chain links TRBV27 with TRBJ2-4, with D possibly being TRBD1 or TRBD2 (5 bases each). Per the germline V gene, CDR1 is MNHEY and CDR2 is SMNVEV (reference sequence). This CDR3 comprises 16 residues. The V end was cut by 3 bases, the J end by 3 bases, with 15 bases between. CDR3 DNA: TGTGCCAGCAGTTTTAGGGCAGGGAGTAGCAAAAACATTCAGTACTTC. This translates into CASSFRAGSSKNIQYF.

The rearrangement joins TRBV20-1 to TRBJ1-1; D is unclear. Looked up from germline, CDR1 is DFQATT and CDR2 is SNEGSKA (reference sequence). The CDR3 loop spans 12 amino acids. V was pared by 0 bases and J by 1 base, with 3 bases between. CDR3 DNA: TGCAGTGCTAGAGATGAGAACACTGAAGCTTTCTTT. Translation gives CSARDENTEAFF.

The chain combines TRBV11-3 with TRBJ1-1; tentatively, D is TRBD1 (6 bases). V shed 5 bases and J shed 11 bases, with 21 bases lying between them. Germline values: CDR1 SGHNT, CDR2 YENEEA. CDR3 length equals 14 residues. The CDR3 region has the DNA TGTGCCAGCAGCCCCGGGGGGGGGCGGTCGGGGGCTTTCTTT. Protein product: CASSPGGGRSGAFF. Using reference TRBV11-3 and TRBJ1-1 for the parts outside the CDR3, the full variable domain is EAGVVQSPRYKIIEKKQPVAFWCNPISGHNTLYWYLQNLGQGPELLIRYENEEAVDDSQLPKDRFSAERLKGVDSTLKIQPAELGDSAVYLCASSPGGGRSGAFFGQGTRLTVV.

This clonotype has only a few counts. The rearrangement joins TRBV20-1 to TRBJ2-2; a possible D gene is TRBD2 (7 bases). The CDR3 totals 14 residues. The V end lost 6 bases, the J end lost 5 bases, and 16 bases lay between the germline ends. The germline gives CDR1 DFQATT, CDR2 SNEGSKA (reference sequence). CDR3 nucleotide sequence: TGCAGTGCAGGGGGGGGTAGCGGGACCGGGGAGCTGTTTTTT. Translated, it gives CSAGGGSGTGELFF.

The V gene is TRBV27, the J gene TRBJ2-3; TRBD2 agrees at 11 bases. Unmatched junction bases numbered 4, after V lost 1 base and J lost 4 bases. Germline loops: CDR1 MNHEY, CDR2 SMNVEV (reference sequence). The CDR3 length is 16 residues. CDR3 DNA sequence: TGTGCCAGCAGTTTATTTCTAGCGGGAGGTGCAGATACGCAGTATTTT. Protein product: CASSLFLAGGADTQYF.

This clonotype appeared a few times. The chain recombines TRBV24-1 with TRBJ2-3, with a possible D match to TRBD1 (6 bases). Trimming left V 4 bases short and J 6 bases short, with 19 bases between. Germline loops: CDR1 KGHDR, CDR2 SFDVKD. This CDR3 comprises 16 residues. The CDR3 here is CATSEPTGKGRDTQYF. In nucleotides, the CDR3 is TGTGCCACCAGTGAACCTACAGGGAAGGGGCGGGATACGCAGTATTTT.

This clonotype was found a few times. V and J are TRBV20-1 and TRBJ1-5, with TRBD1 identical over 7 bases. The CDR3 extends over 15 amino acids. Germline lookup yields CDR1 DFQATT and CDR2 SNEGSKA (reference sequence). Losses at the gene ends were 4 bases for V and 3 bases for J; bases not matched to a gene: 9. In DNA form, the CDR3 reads TGCAGTGCTATATCAACAGGGGCCCTCAATCAGCCCCAGCATTTT. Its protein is CSAISTGALNQPQHF.

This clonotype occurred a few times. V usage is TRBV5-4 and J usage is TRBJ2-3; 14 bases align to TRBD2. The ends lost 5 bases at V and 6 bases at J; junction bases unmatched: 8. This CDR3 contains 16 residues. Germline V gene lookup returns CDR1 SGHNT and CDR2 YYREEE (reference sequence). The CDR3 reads CASRTIGLAGGDTQYF. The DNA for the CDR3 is TGTGCCAGCAGGACTATCGGACTAGCGGGGGGCGATACGCAGTATTTT.

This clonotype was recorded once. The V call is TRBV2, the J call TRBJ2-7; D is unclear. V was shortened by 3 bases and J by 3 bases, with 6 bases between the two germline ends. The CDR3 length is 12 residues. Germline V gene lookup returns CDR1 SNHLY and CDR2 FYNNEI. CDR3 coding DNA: TGTGCCAGCAGTGAGGGGTTCTACGAGCAGTACTTC. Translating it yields CASSEGFYEQYF.

Here the CDR3 DNA reads TGTGCCAGCAGCTCGGGACTAGCGAAAGTAACGAACACCGGGGAGCTGTTTTTT. Translating gives CASSSGLAKVTNTGELFF. This chain joins TRBV7-6 and TRBJ2-2; TRBD2 matches at 10 bases. With V trimmed by 4 bases and J by 0 bases, 8 bases remained unmatched. Germline lookup yields CDR1 SGHVS and CDR2 FNYEAQ. The CDR3 extends over 18 amino acids. The full variable domain, completed using reference TRBV7-6 and TRBJ2-2, is GAGVSQSPRYKVTKRGQDVALRCDPISGHVSLYWYRQALGQGPEFLTYFNYEAQQDKSGLPNDRFSAERPEGSISTLTIQRTEQRDSAMYRCASSSGLAKVTNTGELFFGEGSRLTVL.

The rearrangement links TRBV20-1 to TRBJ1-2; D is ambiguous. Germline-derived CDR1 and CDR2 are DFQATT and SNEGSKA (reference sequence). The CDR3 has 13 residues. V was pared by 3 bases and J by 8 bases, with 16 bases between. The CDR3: CSARPRGTRGYTF. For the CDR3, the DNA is TGCAGTGCTAGGCCACGGGGTACGAGGGGCTACACCTTC.

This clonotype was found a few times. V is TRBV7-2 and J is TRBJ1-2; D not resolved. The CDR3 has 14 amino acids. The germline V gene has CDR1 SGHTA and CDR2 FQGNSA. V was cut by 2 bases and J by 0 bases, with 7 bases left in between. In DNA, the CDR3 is TGTGCCAGCAGCTTACGCGGCTCTAACTATGGCTACACCTTC. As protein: CASSLRGSNYGYTF.

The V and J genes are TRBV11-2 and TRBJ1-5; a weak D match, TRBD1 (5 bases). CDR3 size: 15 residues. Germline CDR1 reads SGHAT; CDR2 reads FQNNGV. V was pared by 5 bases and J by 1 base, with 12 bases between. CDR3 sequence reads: CASSLGGGSNQPQHF. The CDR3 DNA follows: TGTGCCAGCAGCCTCGGGGGGGGGAGCAATCAGCCCCAGCATTTT.

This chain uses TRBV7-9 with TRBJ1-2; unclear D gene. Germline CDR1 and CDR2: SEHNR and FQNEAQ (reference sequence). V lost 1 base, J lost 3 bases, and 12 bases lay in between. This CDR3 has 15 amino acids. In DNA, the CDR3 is TGTGCCAGCAGCTTAGTAGGGCAGAGTGACTATGGCTACACCTTC. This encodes CASSLVGQSDYGYTF.